The table lists the clone carrying this T cell receptor (beta chain) with a count of one. Its antigen is unknown. The data were taken from a study of beta chain features in type 1 diabetes. Study-wide results and limits: TCRB CDR3s from Type 1 diabetes patients were moderately but significantly shorter in all four CD4+ subsets.

TCRB transcripts that were expressed got sequenced, as all of the isolated RNA had been reverse transcribed. Sequenced by immunoSEQ multiplex PCR; TCRdb stores in-frame clones only, minus some. The data contain 300,000 to 350,000 clones, around 20% of them singletons. With V trimmed by 1 base and J by 3 bases, 6 bases remained unmatched. Germline V CDR1 and CDR2: MGHRA, YSYEKL. The CDR3 runs 17 residues. Sample: naive CD4+ T cells from blood. The TCR comes from a woman under 30 in good health. The rearrangement uses TRBV4-1 and TRBJ2-4, with TRBD2 identical over 10 bases. The DNA of the CDR3 is TGCGCCAGCAGCCAAGGGGGGGCTAGCGGGAGCAAAAACATTCAGTACTTC. Encoded protein: CASSQGGASGSKNIQYF.